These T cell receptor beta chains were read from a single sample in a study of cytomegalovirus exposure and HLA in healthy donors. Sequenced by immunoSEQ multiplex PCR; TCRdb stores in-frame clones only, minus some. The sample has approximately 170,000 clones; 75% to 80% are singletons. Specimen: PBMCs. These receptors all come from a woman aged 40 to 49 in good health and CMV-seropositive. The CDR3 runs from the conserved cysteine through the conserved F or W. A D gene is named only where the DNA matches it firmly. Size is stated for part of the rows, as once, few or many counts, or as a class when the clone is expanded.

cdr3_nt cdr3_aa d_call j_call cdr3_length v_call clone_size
TGTGCCAGCAGCTTAGTACGGGGGGTCGGGGAGACCCAGTACTTC CASSLVRGVGETQYF TRBD2 TRBJ2-5 15 TRBV7-9 once
TGTGCCAGCAGCTTATATACGCGGGATGAAAAACTGTTTTTT CASSLYTRDEKLFF - TRBJ1-4 14 TRBV7-6 -
TGTGCCAGCAGCTTGATCCAGGGGCTATTTCACGCGGGCTACACCTTC CASSLIQGLFHAGYTF - TRBJ1-2 16 TRBV5-5 -
TGTGCCAGCAGCTTAGCCGGGACAGTTGAAGCTTTCTTT CASSLAGTVEAFF TRBD1 TRBJ1-1 13 TRBV7-9 few
TGTGCCAGCAGTTTATACTCAGGGTCCTATTCTTACACCGGGGAGCTGTTTTTT CASSLYSGSYSYTGELFF - TRBJ2-2 18 TRBV27 -
TGTGCCAGCAGTTTGGGACTAGCGGGGCCAACCGGGGAGCTGTTTTTT CASSLGLAGPTGELFF TRBD2 TRBJ2-2 16 TRBV28 -
TGTGCCAGCAGCCCTAGCGATCTAGCCAAAAACATTCAGTACTTC CASSPSDLAKNIQYF - TRBJ2-4 15 TRBV11-2 -
TGTGCCAGTAGTATCGCGGGACAGGGAGATCAGCCCCAGCATTTT CASSIAGQGDQPQHF TRBD1 TRBJ1-5 15 TRBV19 -
TGCGCCAGCAGCTTTCTAGCGGGGACCCAAGAGACCCAGTACTTC CASSFLAGTQETQYF TRBD2 TRBJ2-5 15 TRBV5-1 -
TGTGCCAGTAGGACAGGGGAACCTGGGGCCAACGTCCTGACTTTC CASRTGEPGANVLTF TRBD1 TRBJ2-6 15 TRBV19 -
TGTGCCAGCAGTTTATCGAAAACTAGTGATGAGCAGTTCTTC CASSLSKTSDEQFF - TRBJ2-1 14 TRBV27 -
TGTGCCAGTAGTATCGGACAGTTGAACACTGAAGCTTTCTTT CASSIGQLNTEAFF - TRBJ1-1 14 TRBV19 -
TGTGCCATCAGTGGCCCGGGGACTGCCGTAGACAACTATGGCTACACCTTC CAISGPGTAVDNYGYTF - TRBJ1-2 17 TRBV10-3 -
TGTGCCAGCAGTAGAGAAGAACAGGGGGTCCATAGCAATCAGCCCCAGCATTTT CASSREEQGVHSNQPQHF TRBD1 TRBJ1-5 18 TRBV2 -
TGTGCCAGCAGTAAACAGGGGGCGCTGAGCTATGGCTACACCTTC CASSKQGALSYGYTF TRBD1 TRBJ1-2 15 TRBV28 -
TGCGCCAGTAGGGGGACCCCTAGCACAGATACGCAGTATTTT CASRGTPSTDTQYF - TRBJ2-3 14 TRBV5-1 -
TGTGCCAGCAGCCTCCTGGGCACTAGCTCCTACAATGAGCAGTTCTTC CASSLLGTSSYNEQFF - TRBJ2-1 16 TRBV5-6 -
TGTGCTAGTGGTTTGTCAGGTACCGGGACAGTCTATGGCTACACCTTC CASGLSGTGTVYGYTF TRBD1 TRBJ1-2 16 TRBV12-5 -
TGCGCCAGCAGCCCTATAGGGACAGGGCCCTCCTACGAGCAGTACTTC CASSPIGTGPSYEQYF TRBD1 TRBJ2-7 16 TRBV4-1 -
TGTGCCTGCCAGGGACAGGGCCCCTCTGGGGCCAACGTCCTGACTTTC CACQGQGPSGANVLTF TRBD1 TRBJ2-6 16 TRBV30 -
TGCGCCAGCAGCTCCGAGTCCACAGATACGCAGTATTTT CASSSESTDTQYF - TRBJ2-3 13 TRBV5-1 few
TGTGCCAGCAGCTTAACGGCCGGGGAGCTGTTTTTT CASSLTAGELFF - TRBJ2-2 12 TRBV7-9 -
TGTTCCAGCAGCTCTACCAGGGGGTTCAACACCGGGGAGCTGTTTTTT CSSSSTRGFNTGELFF TRBD1 TRBJ2-2 16 TRBV7-9 -
TGTGCCAGCAGCCGATTGCGGGGAAACGAGCAGTACTTC CASSRLRGNEQYF - TRBJ2-7 13 TRBV11-3 -
TGTGCCAGCAGCTATACTAGCGTAGGCACAGATACGCAGTATTTT CASSYTSVGTDTQYF TRBD2 TRBJ2-3 15 TRBV7-6 -
TGTGCCAGCGCCACTAGCGGGAGACACTCCTACGAGCAGTACTTC CASATSGRHSYEQYF TRBD2 TRBJ2-7 15 TRBV7-2 -
TGTGCCAGCAGTGGGGGCGGGGGGGGCCATTTTGGCTACACCTTC CASSGGGGGHFGYTF - TRBJ1-2 15 TRBV25-1 -
TGTGCCAGCAGCTCACAGGGTAAAGAAAAACTGTTTTTT CASSSQGKEKLFF - TRBJ1-4 13 TRBV6-5 few
TGTGCCAGCAGCAGTCGGGGATCTGCTAACTATGGCTACACCTTC CASSSRGSANYGYTF - TRBJ1-2 15 TRBV6-6 once
TGTGCCAGCAGTGAATTTATCTCGGATGGCTACACCTTC CASSEFISDGYTF - TRBJ1-2 13 TRBV25-1 -
TGTGCCAGCAGTCCGTACAGGGGAAGGGGCACTGAAGCTTTCTTT CASSPYRGRGTEAFF TRBD1 TRBJ1-1 15 TRBV25-1 -
TGTGCCACTAGACTAGCGGGAGGATTCTTCTCCTACGAGCAGTACTTC CATRLAGGFFSYEQYF - TRBJ2-7 16 TRBV21-1 -
TGTGCCAGCAGTGAGCTCTATGGCTACACCTTC CASSELYGYTF - TRBJ1-2 11 TRBV28 -
TGTGCCAGTAGTGCTGCGGGGGGAAGCACTGAAGCTTTCTTT CASSAAGGSTEAFF - TRBJ1-1 14 TRBV19 -
TGTGCCAGCAGCTTAGATCAGCAGAGCGGGGGAGTGGATACGCAGTATTTT CASSLDQQSGGVDTQYF TRBD2 TRBJ2-3 17 TRBV7-8 -
TGTGCCAGCAGCCCGGGACTAGCGGGAGTCACCGGGGAGCTGTTTTTT CASSPGLAGVTGELFF TRBD2 TRBJ2-2 16 TRBV7-9 once
TGTGCCAGCAGCGGACACCGAAGCACAGATACGCAGTATTTT CASSGHRSTDTQYF - TRBJ2-3 14 TRBV2 -
TGTGCCAGCAGCTTCCACAGGGGGGGGGATACGCAGTATTTT CASSFHRGGDTQYF - TRBJ2-3 14 TRBV7-2 few
TGTGCCAGTAGTATTCCCACAGGATGGGATACGCAGTATTTT CASSIPTGWDTQYF - TRBJ2-3 14 TRBV19 -
TGTGCCAGTAGTATCAGGTCTGCGAACACCGGGGAGCTGTTTTTT CASSIRSANTGELFF - TRBJ2-2 15 TRBV19 -
TGCGCCAGCAGCCCGGGACTGGACTATGGCTACACCTTC CASSPGLDYGYTF - TRBJ1-2 13 TRBV5-1 -